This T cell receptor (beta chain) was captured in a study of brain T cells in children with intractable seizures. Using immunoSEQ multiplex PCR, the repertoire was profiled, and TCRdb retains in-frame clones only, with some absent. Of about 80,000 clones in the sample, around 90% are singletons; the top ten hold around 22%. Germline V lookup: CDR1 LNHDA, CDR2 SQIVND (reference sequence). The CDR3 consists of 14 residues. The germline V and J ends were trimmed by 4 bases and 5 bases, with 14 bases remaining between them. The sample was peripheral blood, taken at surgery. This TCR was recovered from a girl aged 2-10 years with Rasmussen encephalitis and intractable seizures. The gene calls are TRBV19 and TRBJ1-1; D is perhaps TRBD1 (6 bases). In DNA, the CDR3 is TGTGCCAGTAGTACCGCAGGGGTTGGGACTGAAGCTTTCTTT. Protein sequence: CASSTAGVGTEAFF.